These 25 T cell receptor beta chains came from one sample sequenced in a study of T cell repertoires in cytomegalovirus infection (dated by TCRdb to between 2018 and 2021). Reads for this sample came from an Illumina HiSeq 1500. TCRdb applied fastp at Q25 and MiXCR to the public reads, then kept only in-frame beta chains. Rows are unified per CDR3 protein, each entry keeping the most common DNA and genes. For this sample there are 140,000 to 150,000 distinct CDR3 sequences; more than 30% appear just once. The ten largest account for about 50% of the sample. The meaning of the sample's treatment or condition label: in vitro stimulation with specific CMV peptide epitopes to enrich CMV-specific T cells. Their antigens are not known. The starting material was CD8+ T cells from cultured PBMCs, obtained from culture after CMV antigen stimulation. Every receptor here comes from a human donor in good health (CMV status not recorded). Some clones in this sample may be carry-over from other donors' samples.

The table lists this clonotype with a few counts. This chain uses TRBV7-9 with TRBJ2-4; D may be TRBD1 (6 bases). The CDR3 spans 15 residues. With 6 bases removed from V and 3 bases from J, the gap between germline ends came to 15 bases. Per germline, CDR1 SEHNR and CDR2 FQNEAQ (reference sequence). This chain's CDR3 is CASRHGSDSKNIQYF. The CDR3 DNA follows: TGTGCCAGCAGACACGGATCGGACAGCAAAAACATTCAGTACTTC.

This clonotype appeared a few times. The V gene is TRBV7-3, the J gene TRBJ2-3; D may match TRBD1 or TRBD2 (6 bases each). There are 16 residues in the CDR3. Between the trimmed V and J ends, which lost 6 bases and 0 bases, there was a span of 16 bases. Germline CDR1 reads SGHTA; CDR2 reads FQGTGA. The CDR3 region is CASSPIGGASTDTQYF. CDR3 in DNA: TGTGCCAGCAGTCCCATCGGGGGCGCTAGCACAGATACGCAGTATTTT.

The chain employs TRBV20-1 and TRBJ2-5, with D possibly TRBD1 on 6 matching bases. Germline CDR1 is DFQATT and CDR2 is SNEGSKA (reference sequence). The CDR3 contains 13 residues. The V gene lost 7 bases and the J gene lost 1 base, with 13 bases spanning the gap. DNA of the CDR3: TGCAGTGGCGTACAGGGTTTCCAAGAGACCCAGTACTTC. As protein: CSGVQGFQETQYF.

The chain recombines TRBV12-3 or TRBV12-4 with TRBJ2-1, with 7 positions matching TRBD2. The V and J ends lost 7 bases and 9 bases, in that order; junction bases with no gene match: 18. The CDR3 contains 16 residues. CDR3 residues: CASTSLAAGSGSEQFF. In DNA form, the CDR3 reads TGTGCCAGCACCTCCCTAGCGGCGGGGTCTGGCTCTGAGCAGTTCTTC.

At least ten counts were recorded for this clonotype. The CDR3 is CASSSQPPYWPQHF. The CDR3 nucleotides are TGTGCCAGCAGTTCCCAACCCCCGTATTGGCCCCAGCATTTT. The chain has TRBV27 and TRBJ1-5, with unresolved D. V was clipped by 4 bases and J by 9 bases, with 16 bases between them. CDR1 is MNHEY, CDR2 SMNVEV, per germline (reference sequence). The CDR3 contains 14 residues.

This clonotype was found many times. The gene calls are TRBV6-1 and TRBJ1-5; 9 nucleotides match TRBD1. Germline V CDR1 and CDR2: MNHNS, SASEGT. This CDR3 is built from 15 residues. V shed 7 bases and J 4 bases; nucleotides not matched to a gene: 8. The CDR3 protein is CASTMWDRANQPQHF. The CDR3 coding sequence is TGTGCCAGCACCATGTGGGACAGGGCGAATCAGCCCCAGCATTTT.

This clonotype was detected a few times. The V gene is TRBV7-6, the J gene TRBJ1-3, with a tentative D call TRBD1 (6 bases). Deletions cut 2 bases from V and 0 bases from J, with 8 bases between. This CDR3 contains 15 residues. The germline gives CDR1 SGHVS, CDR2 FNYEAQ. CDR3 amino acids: CASSLRDNSGNTIYF. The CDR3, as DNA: TGTGCCAGCAGCTTAAGGGACAACTCTGGAAACACCATATATTTT.

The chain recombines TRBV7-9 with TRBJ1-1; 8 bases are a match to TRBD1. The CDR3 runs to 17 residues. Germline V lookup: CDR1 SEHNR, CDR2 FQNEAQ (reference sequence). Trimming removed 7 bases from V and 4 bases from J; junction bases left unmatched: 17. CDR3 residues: CASMSQDRAVHATEAFF. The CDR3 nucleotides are TGTGCCAGCATGTCCCAGGACAGGGCAGTTCACGCCACTGAAGCTTTCTTT.

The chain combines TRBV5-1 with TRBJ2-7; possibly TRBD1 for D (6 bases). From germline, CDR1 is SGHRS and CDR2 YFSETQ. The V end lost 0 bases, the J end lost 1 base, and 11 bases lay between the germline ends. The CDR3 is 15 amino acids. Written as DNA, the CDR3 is TGCGCCAGCAGCTTGGGCAGGGGCGGATCCTACGAGCAGTACTTC. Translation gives CASSLGRGGSYEQYF.

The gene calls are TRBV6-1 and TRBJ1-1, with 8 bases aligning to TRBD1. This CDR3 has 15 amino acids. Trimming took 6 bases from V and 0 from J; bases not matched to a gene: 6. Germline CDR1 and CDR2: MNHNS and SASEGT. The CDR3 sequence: CASSPDRGVNTEAFF. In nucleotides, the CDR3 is TGTGCCAGCAGCCCCGACAGGGGCGTGAACACTGAAGCTTTCTTT.

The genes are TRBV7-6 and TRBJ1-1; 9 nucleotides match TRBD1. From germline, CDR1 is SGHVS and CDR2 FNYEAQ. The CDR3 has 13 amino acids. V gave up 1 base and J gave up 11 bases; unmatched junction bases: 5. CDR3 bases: TGTGCCAGCAGCTTAGGTGCGGGACAGGGCGCTTTCTTT. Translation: CASSLGAGQGAFF. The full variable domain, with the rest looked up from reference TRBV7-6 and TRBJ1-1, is GAGVSQSPRYKVTKRGQDVALRCDPISGHVSLYWYRQALGQGPEFLTYFNYEAQQDKSGLPNDRFSAERPEGSISTLTIQRTEQRDSAMYRCASSLGAGQGAFFGQGTRLTVV.

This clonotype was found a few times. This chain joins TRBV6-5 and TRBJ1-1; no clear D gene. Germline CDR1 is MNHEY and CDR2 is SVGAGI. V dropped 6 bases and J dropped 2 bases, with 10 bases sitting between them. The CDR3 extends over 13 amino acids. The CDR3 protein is CASSPNSNTEAFF. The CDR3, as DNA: TGTGCCAGCAGCCCTAACAGCAACACTGAAGCTTTCTTT.

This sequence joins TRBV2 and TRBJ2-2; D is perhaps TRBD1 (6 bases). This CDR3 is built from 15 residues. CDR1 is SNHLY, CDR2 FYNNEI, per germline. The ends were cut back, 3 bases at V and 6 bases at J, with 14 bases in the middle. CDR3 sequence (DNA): TGTGCCAGCAGTGAGGGGGCAGTTAAGCCCGGGGAGCTGTTTTTT. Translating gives CASSEGAVKPGELFF.

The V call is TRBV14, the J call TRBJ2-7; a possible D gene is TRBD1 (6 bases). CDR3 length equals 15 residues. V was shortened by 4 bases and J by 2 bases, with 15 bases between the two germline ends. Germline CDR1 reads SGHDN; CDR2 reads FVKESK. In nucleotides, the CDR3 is TGTGCCAGCAGCCCTCTGGACAGCCGACCCTACGAGCAGTACTTC. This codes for CASSPLDSRPYEQYF.

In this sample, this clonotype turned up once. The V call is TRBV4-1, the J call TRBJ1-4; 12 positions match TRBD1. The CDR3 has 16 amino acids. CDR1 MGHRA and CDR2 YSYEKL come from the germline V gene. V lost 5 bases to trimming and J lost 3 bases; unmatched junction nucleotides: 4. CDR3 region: CASSWDRGRANEKLFF. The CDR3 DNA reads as TGCGCCAGCAGCTGGGACAGGGGGCGTGCTAATGAAAAACTGTTTTTT.

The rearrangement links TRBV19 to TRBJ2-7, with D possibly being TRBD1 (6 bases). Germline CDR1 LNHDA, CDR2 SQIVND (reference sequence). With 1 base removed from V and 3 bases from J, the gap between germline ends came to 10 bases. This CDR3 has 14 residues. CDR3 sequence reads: CASSIGGGIYEQYF. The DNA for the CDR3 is TGTGCCAGTAGTATAGGAGGGGGAATCTACGAGCAGTACTTC.

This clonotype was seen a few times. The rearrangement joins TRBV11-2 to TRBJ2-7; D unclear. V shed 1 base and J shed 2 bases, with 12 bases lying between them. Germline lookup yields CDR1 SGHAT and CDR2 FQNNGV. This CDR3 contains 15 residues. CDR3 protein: CASSLGVSVTYEQYF. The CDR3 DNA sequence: TGTGCCAGCAGCTTAGGCGTCAGCGTCACCTACGAGCAGTACTTC.

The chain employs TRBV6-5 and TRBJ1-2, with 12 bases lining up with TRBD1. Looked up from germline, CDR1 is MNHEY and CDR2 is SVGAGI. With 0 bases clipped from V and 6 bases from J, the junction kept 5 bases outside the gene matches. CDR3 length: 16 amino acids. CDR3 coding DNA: TGTGCCAGCAGTTACTCCGGGACAGGGGGCGCGGATGGCTACACCTTC. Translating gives CASSYSGTGGADGYTF.

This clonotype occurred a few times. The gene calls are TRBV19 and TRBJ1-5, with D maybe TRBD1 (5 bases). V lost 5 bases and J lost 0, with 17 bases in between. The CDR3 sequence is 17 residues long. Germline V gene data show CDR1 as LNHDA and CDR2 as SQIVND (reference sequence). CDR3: CASSWSGAADSNQPQHF. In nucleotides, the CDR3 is TGTGCCAGTAGTTGGAGCGGGGCCGCCGATAGCAATCAGCCCCAGCATTTT.

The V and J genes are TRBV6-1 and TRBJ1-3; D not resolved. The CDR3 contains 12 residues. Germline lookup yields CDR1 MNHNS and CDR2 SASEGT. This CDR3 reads CAAARSGNTIYF. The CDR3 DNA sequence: TGTGCTGCGGCCCGCTCTGGAAACACCATATATTTT.

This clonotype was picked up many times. CDR3 nucleotides: TGTGCCAGCAGCTTTCAAGCCTCAGGGAGAGGGGACCAAGAGACCCAGTACTTC. Translation: CASSFQASGRGDQETQYF. V usage is TRBV7-6 and J usage is TRBJ2-5; D may match TRBD1 or TRBD2 (5 bases each). CDR1 is SGHVS and CDR2 is FNYEAQ in the germline V gene. The germline V and J ends were trimmed by 3 bases and 0 bases, with 20 bases remaining between them. The CDR3 loop spans 18 amino acids.

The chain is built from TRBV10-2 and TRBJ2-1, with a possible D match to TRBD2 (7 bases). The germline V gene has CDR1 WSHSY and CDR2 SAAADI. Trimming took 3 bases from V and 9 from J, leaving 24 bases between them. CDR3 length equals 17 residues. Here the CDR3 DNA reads TGCGCCAGCAGTGATTCCAGAGTGGGGGGGCCTCCCCTTGAGCAGTTCTTC. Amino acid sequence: CASSDSRVGGPPLEQFF.

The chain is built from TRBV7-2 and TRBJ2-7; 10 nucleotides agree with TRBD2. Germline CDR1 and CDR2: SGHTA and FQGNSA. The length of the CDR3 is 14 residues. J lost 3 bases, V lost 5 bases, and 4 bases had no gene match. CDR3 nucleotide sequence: TGTGCCAGCAGCGTTAGCGGGGGGAACTACGAGCAGTACTTC. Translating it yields CASSVSGGNYEQYF.

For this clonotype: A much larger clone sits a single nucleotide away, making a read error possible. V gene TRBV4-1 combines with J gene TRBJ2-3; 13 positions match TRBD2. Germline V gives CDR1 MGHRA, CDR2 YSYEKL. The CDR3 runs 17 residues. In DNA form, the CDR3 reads TGCACCAGCAGCCTGGACACTAGCGGGGGGGCTGCGGATACGCAGTATTTT. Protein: CTSSLDTSGGAADTQYF.

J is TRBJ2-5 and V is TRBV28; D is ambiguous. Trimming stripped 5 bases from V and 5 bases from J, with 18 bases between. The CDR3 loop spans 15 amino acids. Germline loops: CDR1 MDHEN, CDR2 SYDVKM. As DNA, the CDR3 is TGTGCCAGCAGTAACTACGACAACACCGGGGAGACCCAGTACTTC. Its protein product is CASSNYDNTGETQYF.